The TCR beta chain under discussion was sequenced for a study of patients and donors after allogeneic stem cell transplantation (dated by TCRdb to the early 2020s). The library was made by RT-PCR. Sequencer: NextSeq 550. The public reads were quality trimmed at Q25 with fastp and then assembled into clones with MiXCR by TCRdb, keeping productive beta chains. Each record represents a unique CDR3 protein, reported with the most common genes and DNA among its rows. The sample table lists over 150,000 distinct CDR3 sequences, approximately 30% of them with a count of one. Of the sample, about 3% falls within the top ten clones. The germline V gene specifies LGHNA as CDR1 and YSLEER as CDR2. The CDR3 runs 15 amino acids, cysteine and phenylalanine included. Only CDR3 DNA remains: 45 bases, in frame from the first base. Trimming takes 3 bases off V and 2 bases off J; junction bases not matched to a gene: 6.

A word on this clonotype: There is no known antigen for this receptor. Nothing much larger sits one base from this clone, and base qualities are not available.

The sequence is built from TRBV4-3 and TRBJ2-7; TRBD1 fits 8 bases in the junction. The TCR was taken from a human donor who was either an allogeneic HSCT recipient or a stem cell or donor lymphocyte infusion donor (not recorded which). It is not recorded whose cells these are; they may come from a transplant donor. Sequencing was carried out using blood, either unsorted or a sorted T cell fraction (not recorded which). The CDR3 loop reads CASSQHRGSPYEQYF. The DNA sequence reads TGCGCCAGCAGCCAGCACAGGGGGTCCCCCTACGAGCAGTACTTC.